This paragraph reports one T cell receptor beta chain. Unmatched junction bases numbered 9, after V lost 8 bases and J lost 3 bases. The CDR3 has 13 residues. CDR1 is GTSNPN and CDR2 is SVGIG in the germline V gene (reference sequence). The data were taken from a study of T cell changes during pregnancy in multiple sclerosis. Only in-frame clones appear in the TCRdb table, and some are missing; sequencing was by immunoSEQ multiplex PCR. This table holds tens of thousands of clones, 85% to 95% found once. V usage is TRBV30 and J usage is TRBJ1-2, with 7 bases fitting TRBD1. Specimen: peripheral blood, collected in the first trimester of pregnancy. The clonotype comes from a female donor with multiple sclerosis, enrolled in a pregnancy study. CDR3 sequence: CAPGRGRDYGYTF. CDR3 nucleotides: TGTGCCCCCGGGAGGGGGCGCGACTATGGCTACACCTTC. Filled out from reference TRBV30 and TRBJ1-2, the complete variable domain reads SQTIHQWPATLVQPVGSPLSLECTVEGTSNPNLYWYRQAAGRGLQLLFYSVGIGQISSEVPQNLSASRPQDRQFILSSKKLLLSDSGFYLCAPGRGRDYGYTFGSGTRLTVV.